These T cell receptor beta chains were read from a single sample in a study of CD8+ T cells in alopecia areata. The data were produced by immunoSEQ multiplex PCR, yet TCRdb's version contains in-frame clones alone and is incomplete. The sample includes some 180,000 clones, 50% to 65% seen only once; the top ten take about a tenth. Sequencing was performed on CD8+ T cells sorted from blood, taken at week 24, from a patient treated with tofacitinib. The receptors come from a human donor with alopecia areata. The CDR3 runs from the conserved cysteine through the conserved F or W. D genes are given only for firm matches. Only some rows state a clone size, as once, few, many or a class for expanded clones.

j_call d_call clone_size v_call cdr3_aa cdr3_nt
TRBJ1-2 . . TRBV6-5 CASSYDGDLNYGYTF TGTGCCAGCAGTTACGACGGTGACCTGAACTATGGCTACACCTTC
TRBJ2-1 . few TRBV29-1 CSVVTGNEQFF TGCAGCGTGGTGACAGGCAATGAGCAGTTCTTC
TRBJ1-1 . . TRBV9 CASSAGGGIRTEAFF TGTGCCAGCAGCGCCGGAGGGGGAATTCGGACTGAAGCTTTCTTT
TRBJ1-2 TRBD1 . TRBV4-3 CASAPYLGTEYGYTF TGCGCCAGCGCCCCGTATCTGGGGACAGAATATGGCTACACCTTC
TRBJ2-1 . . TRBV6-5 CASSLRVGEQFF TGTGCCAGCAGTCTCAGGGTAGGTGAGCAGTTCTTC
TRBJ1-2 TRBD1 few TRBV29-1 CSVASRQGENYGYTF TGCAGCGTTGCCTCCAGACAGGGGGAGAACTATGGCTACACCTTC
TRBJ1-2 TRBD1 . TRBV14 CASSQDRGGAYGYTF TGTGCCAGCAGCCAAGATAGAGGGGGCGCGTATGGCTACACCTTC
TRBJ2-7 . few TRBV29-1 CSVGVGLGGYEQYF TGCAGCGTTGGCGTGGGGTTGGGAGGCTACGAGCAGTACTTC
TRBJ2-2 TRBD2 few TRBV4-3 CASSLGRVNTGELFF TGCGCCAGCAGTCTGGGGAGGGTGAACACCGGGGAGCTGTTTTTT
TRBJ1-1 . once TRBV5-6 CASSLSPTTERNTEAFF TGTGCCAGCAGCTTGTCCCCAACGACAGAGAGGAACACTGAAGCTTTCTTT
TRBJ1-2 . . TRBV6-5 CASSPGGMDFYGYTF TGTGCCAGCAGTCCCGGTGGTATGGACTTCTATGGCTACACCTTC
TRBJ1-2 . many TRBV27 CASSRTSANYGYTF TGTGCCAGCAGTCGGACCTCCGCTAACTATGGCTACACCTTC
TRBJ2-1 . . TRBV5-6 CASSWEANEQFF TGTGCCAGCAGCTGGGAGGCCAATGAGCAGTTCTTC
TRBJ1-4 TRBD1 medium-sized TRBV15 CATSPTGVDNEKLFF TGTGCCACCAGCCCTACAGGGGTTGATAATGAAAAACTGTTTTTT
TRBJ1-2 . . TRBV23-1 CASSQYRNYGYTF TGCGCCAGCAGTCAATATAGGAACTATGGCTACACCTTC
TRBJ2-1 . . TRBV5-1 CASSLTSSSYNEQFF TGCGCCAGCAGCTTGACTAGCAGCTCCTACAATGAGCAGTTCTTC
TRBJ2-1 . few TRBV11-2 CASSPTGSNEQFF TGTGCCAGCAGCCCTACAGGGTCAAATGAGCAGTTCTTC
TRBJ2-1 . . TRBV14 CASSPQDQFYNEQFF TGTGCCAGCAGCCCTCAAGATCAATTCTACAATGAGCAGTTCTTC
TRBJ2-4 TRBD1 few TRBV11-2 CASSPGTGNIQYF TGTGCCAGCAGTCCCGGGACAGGGAACATTCAGTACTTC
TRBJ2-7 . once TRBV13 CASSVRILSYEQYF TGTGCCAGCAGCGTAAGGATCCTCTCCTACGAGCAGTACTTC
TRBJ1-2 . . TRBV13 CASSLGLSTGYGGPNYGYTF TGTGCCAGCAGCTTAGGCCTAAGTACGGGGTATGGAGGGCCCAACTATGGCTACACCTTC
TRBJ1-2 . few TRBV6-5 CASRSGHGYTF TGTGCCAGCAGGAGCGGGCATGGCTACACCTTC
TRBJ2-7 TRBD1 . TRBV30 CAWWGQGLYEQYF TGTGCCTGGTGGGGACAGGGGCTCTACGAGCAGTACTTC
TRBJ2-1 . . TRBV7-9 CASSLAASSYNEQFF TGTGCCAGCAGCTTAGCGGCCTCCTCCTACAATGAGCAGTTCTTC
TRBJ1-2 . few TRBV7-8 CASSLGGAPRGYTF TGTGCCAGCAGCTTAGGGGGGGCGCCGAGGGGCTACACCTTC
TRBJ1-5 . few TRBV5-6 CASSLWDGNQPQHF TGTGCCAGCAGCTTGTGGGACGGCAATCAGCCCCAGCATTTT
TRBJ2-5 . . TRBV7-6 CASSLSGSLETQYF TGTGCCAGCAGCTTATCAGGGTCCTTGGAGACCCAGTACTTC
TRBJ2-1 TRBD2 . TRBV9 CASSGTSGVNNEQFF TGTGCCAGCAGCGGCACTAGCGGGGTAAACAATGAGCAGTTCTTC
TRBJ1-1 . . TRBV25-1 CASSVRSTEAFF TGTGCCAGCAGTGTCCGTAGCACTGAAGCTTTCTTT